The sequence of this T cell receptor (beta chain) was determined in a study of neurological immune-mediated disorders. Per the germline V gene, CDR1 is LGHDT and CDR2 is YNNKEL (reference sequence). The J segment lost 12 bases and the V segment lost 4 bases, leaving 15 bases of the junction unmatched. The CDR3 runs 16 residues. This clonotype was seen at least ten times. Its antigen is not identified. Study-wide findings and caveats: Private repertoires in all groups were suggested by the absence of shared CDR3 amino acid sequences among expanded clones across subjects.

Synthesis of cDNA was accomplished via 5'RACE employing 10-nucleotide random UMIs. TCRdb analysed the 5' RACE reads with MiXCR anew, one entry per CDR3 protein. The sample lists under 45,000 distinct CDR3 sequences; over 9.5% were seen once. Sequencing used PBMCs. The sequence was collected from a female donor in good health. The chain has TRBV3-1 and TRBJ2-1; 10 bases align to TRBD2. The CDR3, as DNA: TGTGCCAGCAGCCCCTATAGCGGGAGGCCCCTCAATCGGCAGTTCTTC. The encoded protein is CASSPYSGRPLNRQFF.